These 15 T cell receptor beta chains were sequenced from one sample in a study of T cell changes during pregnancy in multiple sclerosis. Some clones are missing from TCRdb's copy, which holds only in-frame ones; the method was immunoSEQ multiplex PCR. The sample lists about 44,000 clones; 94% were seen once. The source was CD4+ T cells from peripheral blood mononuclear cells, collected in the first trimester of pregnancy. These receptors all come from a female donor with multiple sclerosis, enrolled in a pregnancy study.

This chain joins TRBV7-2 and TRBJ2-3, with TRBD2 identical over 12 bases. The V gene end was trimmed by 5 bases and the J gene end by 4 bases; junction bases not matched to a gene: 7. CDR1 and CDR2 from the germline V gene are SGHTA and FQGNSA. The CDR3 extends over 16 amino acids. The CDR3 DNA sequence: TGTGCCAGCAGCGTACTAGCGGGGGGTGGACCAGATACGCAGTATTTT. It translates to CASSVLAGGGPDTQYF.

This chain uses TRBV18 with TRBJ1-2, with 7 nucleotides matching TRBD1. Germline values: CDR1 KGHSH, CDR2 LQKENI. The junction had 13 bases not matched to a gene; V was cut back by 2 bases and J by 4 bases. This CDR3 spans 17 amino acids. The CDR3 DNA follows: TGTGCCAGCTCACCAACGGGGAACAACAGGGGAGGCTATGGCTACACCTTC. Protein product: CASSPTGNNRGGYGYTF.

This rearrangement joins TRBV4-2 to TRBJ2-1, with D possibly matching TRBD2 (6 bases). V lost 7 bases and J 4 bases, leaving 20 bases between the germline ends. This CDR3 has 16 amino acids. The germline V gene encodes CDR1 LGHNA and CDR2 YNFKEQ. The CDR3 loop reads CASTKSPGDSYNEQFF. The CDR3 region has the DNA TGTGCCAGCACCAAATCTCCGGGGGACTCATACAATGAGCAGTTCTTC.

CDR3: CASSLSTGGSAGYTF. The CDR3 bases are TGCGCCAGCAGCTTATCGACAGGGGGCTCAGCTGGCTACACCTTC. V is TRBV5-1 and J is TRBJ1-2, with 10 bases fitting TRBD1. In germline, CDR1 is SGHRS, CDR2 YFSETQ. V shed 2 bases, J shed 7 bases, and the junction held 8 bases outside the gene matches. CDR3 size: 15 residues.

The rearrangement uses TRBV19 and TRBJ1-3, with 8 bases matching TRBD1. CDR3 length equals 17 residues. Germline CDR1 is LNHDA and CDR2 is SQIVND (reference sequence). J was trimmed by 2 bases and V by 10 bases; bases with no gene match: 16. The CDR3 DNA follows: TGTGCCACCGGTGGACAGGGAGGAAGAAATCCTGGAAACACCATATATTTT. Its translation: CATGGQGGRNPGNTIYF.

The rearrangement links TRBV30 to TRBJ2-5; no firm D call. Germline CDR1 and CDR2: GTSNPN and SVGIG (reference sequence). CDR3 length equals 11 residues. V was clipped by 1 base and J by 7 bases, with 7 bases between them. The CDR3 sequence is CAWSGPGTQYF. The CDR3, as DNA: TGTGCCTGGAGTGGTCCAGGGACCCAGTACTTC.

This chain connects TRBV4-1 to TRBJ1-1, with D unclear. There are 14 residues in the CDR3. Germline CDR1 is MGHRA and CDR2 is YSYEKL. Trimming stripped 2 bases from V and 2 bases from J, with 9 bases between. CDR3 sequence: CASSQSRTNTEAFF. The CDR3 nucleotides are TGCGCCAGCAGCCAATCCAGGACTAACACTGAAGCTTTCTTT.

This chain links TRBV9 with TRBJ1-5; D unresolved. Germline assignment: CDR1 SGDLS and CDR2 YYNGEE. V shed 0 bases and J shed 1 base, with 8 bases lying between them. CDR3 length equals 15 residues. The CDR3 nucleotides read TGTGCCAGCAGCGTAGATCCCTTAAGCAATCAGCCCCAGCATTTT. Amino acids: CASSVDPLSNQPQHF.

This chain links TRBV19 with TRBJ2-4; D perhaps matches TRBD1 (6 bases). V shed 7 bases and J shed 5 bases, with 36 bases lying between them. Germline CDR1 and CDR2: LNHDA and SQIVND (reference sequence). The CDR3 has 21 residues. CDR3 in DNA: TGTGCCAGTACTCTAGGGTACCCAACCCCGGACAGCCCCTGGAGGCAAAACATTCAGTACTTC. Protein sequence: CASTLGYPTPDSPWRQNIQYF.

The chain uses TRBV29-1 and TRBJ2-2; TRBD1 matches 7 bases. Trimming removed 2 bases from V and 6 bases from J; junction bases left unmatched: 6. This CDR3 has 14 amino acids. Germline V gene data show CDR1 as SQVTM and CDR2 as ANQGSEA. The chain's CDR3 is CSVEPQGVSGELFF. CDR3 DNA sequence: TGCAGCGTTGAACCCCAGGGGGTATCCGGGGAGCTGTTTTTT.

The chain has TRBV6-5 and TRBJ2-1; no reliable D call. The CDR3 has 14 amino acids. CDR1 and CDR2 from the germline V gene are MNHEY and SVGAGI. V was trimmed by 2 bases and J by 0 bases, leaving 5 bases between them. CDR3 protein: CASSYPNSYNEQFF. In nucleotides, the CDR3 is TGTGCCAGCAGTTACCCTAACTCCTACAATGAGCAGTTCTTC.

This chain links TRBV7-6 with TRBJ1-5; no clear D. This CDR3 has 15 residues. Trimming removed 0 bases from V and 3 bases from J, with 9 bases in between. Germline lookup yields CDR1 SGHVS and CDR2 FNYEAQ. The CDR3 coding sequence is TGTGCCAGCAGCTTAGCAGGAGCACTCAATCAGCCCCAGCATTTT. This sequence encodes CASSLAGALNQPQHF.

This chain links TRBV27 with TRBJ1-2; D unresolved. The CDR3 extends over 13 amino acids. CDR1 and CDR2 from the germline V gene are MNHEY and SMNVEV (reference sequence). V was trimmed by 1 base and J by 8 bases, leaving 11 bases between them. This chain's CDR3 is CASSLWDGRGYTF. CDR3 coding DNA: TGTGCCAGCAGTTTATGGGATGGGAGAGGCTACACCTTC.

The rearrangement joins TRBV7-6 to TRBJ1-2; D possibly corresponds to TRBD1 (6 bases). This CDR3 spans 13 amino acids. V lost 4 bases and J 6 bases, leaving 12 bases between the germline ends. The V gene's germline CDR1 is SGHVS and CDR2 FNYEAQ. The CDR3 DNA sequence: TGTGCCAGCAGCTCGGACAGCGGAGATGGCTACACCTTC. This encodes CASSSDSGDGYTF.

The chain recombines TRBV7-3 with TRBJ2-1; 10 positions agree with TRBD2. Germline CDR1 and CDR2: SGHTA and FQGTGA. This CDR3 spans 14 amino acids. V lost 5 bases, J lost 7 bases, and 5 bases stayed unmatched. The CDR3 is CASSAAGGHNEQFF. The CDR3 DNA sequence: TGTGCCAGCAGCGCAGCGGGGGGGCATAATGAGCAGTTCTTC.